Included here is one TCR beta chain sequence, with context. This clone was detected a few times. It has no known antigen specificity. Per-nucleotide qualities are absent, and no much larger clonotype sits a single base away. This entry comes from a study of blood T cell repertoires in COVID-19 (dated by TCRdb to between 2020 and 2021). For the wider study: Collaborator samples came from the United States, Italy and Spain and covered acute and convalescent phases of COVID-19. The prospective study material was composed of cDNA or gDNA derived from T cells, B-cell-depleted T cells, or PBMCs. Deeply sampled blood TCRbeta repertoires from subjects exposed to, actively infected with, or recovered from COVID-19 were included in the dataset. The repertoires were released in a freely available public database intended as a resource for research on the immune response to SARS-CoV-2. Samples came from the ongoing ImmuneRACE study (first 160 participants) plus 1,254 subjects from 6 global collaborators. The sample metadata nearly always contained a de-identified subject ID, COVID-19 status, age in years and sex. Where available, HLA class I and class II types were obtained from metadata supplied by the sample provider rather than from assay-based typing. Study-level results and caveats: The quantity of clinical and demographic metadata differed by source and by participant and was supplied without curation.

Participants in the prospective study were enrolled through a virtual design, were aged roughly 18 to 100 years, and lived in roughly 25 United States geographic areas. Cohort assignment in the prospective study relied on participant-reported clinical history from a screening survey and a study questionnaire. Mobile phlebotomists in the prospective study collected whole blood, serum and a nasopharyngeal or oropharyngeal swab from every participant. Additional blood draws and questionnaires over a 2-month period could optionally be provided by prospective study participants. Prospective study blood samples were shipped either frozen or at room temperature before DNA extraction. TCRbeta CDR3 regions were amplified from genomic DNA by means of the immunoSEQ Assay, a bias-controlled multiplex PCR. The original pipeline was this. The number of nucleated cells in each sample was estimated from the amplification of reference gene primers within the assay. Sequence reads were collapsed and filtered to measure the absolute abundance of every unique TCRbeta CDR3 rearrangement. For each sample, productive Simpson clonality was calculated as the square root of Simpson's diversity index across productive rearrangements. In its TCRdb copy, this immuneACCESS table keeps in-frame sequences only and misses some clones. Where compared with another copy, unresolved V genes explain less than half of these, and the others have no known cause. V, J and clone size are taken as reported in that table, and D and trimming were inferred from the DNA itself. The sample table lists approximately 250,000 clones, around 89% of them with a count of one. Clones ranked in the top ten supply around 2.5% of the sample.

V is shortened by 1 base, J by 5 bases, and the region joining them spans 15 bases. Looking up the germline V gene yields CDR1 SGHRS and CDR2 YFSETQ. Its CDR3 holds 15 amino acids, cysteine through phenylalanine. Only CDR3 DNA remains: 45 bases, in frame from the first base. This sequence was found in a woman aged 35 to 49 with acute COVID-19. The sample consisted of PBMCs or T cells enriched from blood (not recorded which). The V and J segments used are TRBV5-1 and TRBJ2-5; no D gene is confidently identified. The nucleotides read TGCGCCAGCAGCTTGTCTGCTGGGTCGAGGGAGACCCAGTACTTC. It encodes CASSLSAGSRETQYF.